The 12 T cell receptor beta chains below come from one sample, sequenced in a study of Ad26.COV2.S vaccination and SARS-CoV-2 variants. Produced via immunoSEQ multiplex PCR; TCRdb's table is partial and in-frame only. The table has about 480,000 clones, roughly 89% seen once. As for treatment: some 19 received Ad26.COV2.S at low or high dose, single or two shots; several received placebo; per-sample allocation not given. Day 63 after the first injection of vaccine or placebo was the sampling time. The specimen was peripheral blood, collected in a trial of Ad26.COV2.S vaccine versus placebo. The source is a person between 18 and 59 years old who received the Ad26.COV2.S COVID-19 vaccine or a placebo.

The V and J genes are TRBV24-1 and TRBJ1-2; 7 bases agree with TRBD1. This CDR3 spans 15 amino acids. V dropped 2 bases and J dropped 5; count of bases not matched to a gene: 7. Germline V CDR1 and CDR2: KGHDR, SFDVKD. The chain's CDR3 is CATSDSGTARYGYTF. The DNA for the CDR3 is TGTGCCACCAGTGATTCGGGGACAGCCCGGTATGGCTACACCTTC.

V usage is TRBV10-3 and J usage is TRBJ1-4; the D is unclear. CDR3 length equals 13 residues. Between the trimmed V and J ends, which lost 10 bases and 8 bases, there was a span of 17 bases. Germline CDR1 ENHRY, CDR2 SYGVKD. The CDR3 is CATMDGRLEKLFF. The CDR3, as DNA: TGTGCCACGATGGACGGCCGGCTCGAAAAACTGTTTTTT.

The V call is TRBV27, the J call TRBJ2-7; 7 bases line up with TRBD1. The CDR3 totals 16 residues. The germline CDR1 and CDR2 sequences are MNHEY and SMNVEV (reference sequence). V lost 3 bases to trimming and J lost 4 bases; unmatched junction nucleotides: 12. CDR3 in amino acids: CASSLGRWPQGYEQYF. CDR3 bases: TGTGCCAGCAGTTTGGGAAGATGGCCACAGGGGTACGAGCAGTACTTC.

A single count supports this clone. The chain carries TRBV30 and TRBJ1-2; D gene unclear. Between the trimmed V and J ends, which lost 3 bases and 3 bases, there was a span of 5 bases. Germline V CDR1 and CDR2: GTSNPN, SVGIG (reference sequence). This CDR3 contains 11 residues. CDR3 region: CAWRFDYGYTF. The CDR3 nucleotides read TGTGCCTGGAGGTTTGACTATGGCTACACCTTC.

This sequence joins TRBV13 and TRBJ2-7, with 7 bases lining up with TRBD1. The junction had 4 bases not matched to a gene; V was cut back by 7 bases and J by 4 bases. This CDR3 contains 12 residues. Germline-derived CDR1 and CDR2 are PRHDT and FYEKMQ (reference sequence). The CDR3 sequence: CASTRTGYEQYF. In nucleotides, the CDR3 is TGTGCCAGCACCAGGACAGGTTACGAGCAGTACTTC.

The chain's CDR3 is CAIQTGPRTGELFF. CDR3 coding DNA: TGTGCCATCCAGACAGGGCCGCGGACCGGGGAGCTGTTTTTT. This rearrangement joins TRBV19 to TRBJ2-2, with 7 bases matching TRBD1. Per the germline V gene, CDR1 is LNHDA and CDR2 is SQIVND (reference sequence). V lost 10 bases to trimming and J lost 5 bases; unmatched junction nucleotides: 10. The CDR3 is 14 amino acids.

This clone was picked up a small number of times. V gene TRBV9 combines with J gene TRBJ1-1; TRBD1 might be the D (6 bases). Germline V gene lookup returns CDR1 SGDLS and CDR2 YYNGEE. This CDR3 has 13 amino acids. V was shortened by 4 bases and J by 5 bases, with 12 bases between the two germline ends. DNA for the CDR3: TGTGCCAGCAGCCCTCGAGGGGGGACTGAAGCTTTCTTT. Translation gives CASSPRGGTEAFF.

This rearrangement joins TRBV28 to TRBJ2-3; 9 positions agree with TRBD2. Germline V gene lookup returns CDR1 MDHEN and CDR2 SYDVKM. This CDR3 is 18 amino acids long. After removal of 2 bases from V and 5 bases from J, the junction contained 14 bases not matched to a gene. This CDR3 reads CASSLRRLAGPLGDTQYF. The CDR3 bases are TGTGCCAGCAGTTTAAGGCGTCTAGCGGGGCCCCTGGGAGATACGCAGTATTTT.

The rearrangement joins TRBV10-1 to TRBJ1-2, with 10 positions matching TRBD1. From germline, CDR1 is WNHNN and CDR2 SYGVQD (reference sequence). The CDR3 contains 17 residues. The junction had 13 bases not matched to a gene; V was cut back by 4 bases and J by 5 bases. CDR3 sequence (DNA): TGCGCCAGCAGTGCAAGGGACAGGGGATCTCCGAATTATGGCTACACCTTC. It specifies CASSARDRGSPNYGYTF.

This clone was found once. The chain links TRBV29-1 to TRBJ1-2, with TRBD1 identical over 7 bases. J lost 5 bases, V lost 0 bases, and 12 bases had no gene match. The CDR3 length is 16 residues. Germline V gene sequence: CDR1 SQVTM, CDR2 ANQGSEA. CDR3 DNA: TGCAGCGTTGAAGATCTTCACTGGACAGGCTCATATGGCTACACCTTC. Residues: CSVEDLHWTGSYGYTF.

The V and J genes are TRBV12-3 or TRBV12-4 and TRBJ2-7; D is unclear. Trimming pared 0 bases from V and 2 bases from J, leaving 2 bases between. The CDR3 is made up of 12 amino acids. CDR3: CASSLAPYEQYF. The DNA for the CDR3 is TGTGCCAGCAGTTTAGCCCCCTACGAGCAGTACTTC.

J is TRBJ2-1 and V is TRBV6-1; a possible D gene is TRBD1 (5 bases). The germline V gene encodes CDR1 MNHNS and CDR2 SASEGT. Trimming stripped 2 bases from V and 0 bases from J, with 8 bases between. This CDR3 is 15 amino acids long. CDR3 region: CASSEWQGSYNEQFF. In nucleotides, the CDR3 is TGTGCCAGCAGTGAATGGCAGGGCTCCTACAATGAGCAGTTCTTC.